These 11 T cell receptor beta chains originate from one sample sequenced in a study of cytomegalovirus exposure and HLA in healthy donors. Researchers ran the PCR with 60 Vbeta and 13 Jbeta primers. TCRdb's table, derived via immunoSEQ multiplex PCR, lists solely in-frame clones and lacks some. The sample includes 130,000 or so clones, approximately 80% of them seen just once. Sample: PBMCs. All receptors come from a woman aged 18-35 years in good health and CMV-seronegative.

The rearrangement joins TRBV4-1 to TRBJ2-6; D perhaps matches TRBD1 (5 bases). Trimming removed 6 bases at V and 1 base at J, with 7 bases between. There are 14 residues in the CDR3. CDR1 and CDR2 (germline): MGHRA, YSYEKL. The chain's CDR3 is CASSHRSGANVLTF. In DNA form, the CDR3 reads TGCGCCAGCAGTCACAGGTCTGGGGCCAACGTCCTGACTTTC.

The chain is built from TRBV5-6 and TRBJ2-2, with D maybe TRBD2 (5 bases). Trimming took 4 bases from V and 6 from J, leaving 13 bases between them. The CDR3 totals 14 residues. CDR1 and CDR2 (germline): SGHDT, YYEEEE. The CDR3, as DNA: TGTGCCAGCAGCCCGGACTTAGGCGCCGGGGAGCTGTTTTTT. Translation: CASSPDLGAGELFF. Full variable domain (rest looked up from reference TRBV5-6 and TRBJ2-2): DAGVTQSPTHLIKTRGQQVTLRCSPKSGHDTVSWYQQALGQGPQFIFQYYEEEERQRGNFPDRFSGHQFPNYSSELNVNALLLGDSALYLCASSPDLGAGELFFGEGSRLTVL.

V is TRBV18 and J is TRBJ2-2; the D is unclear. The V end was cut by 5 bases, the J end by 0 bases, with 7 bases between. Germline V gene lookup returns CDR1 KGHSH and CDR2 LQKENI. The CDR3 contains 14 residues. For the CDR3, the DNA is TGTGCCAGCTCATCTACAGCGAACACCGGGGAGCTGTTTTTT. Protein: CASSSTANTGELFF.

The chain combines TRBV4-2 with TRBJ2-2; D is perhaps TRBD2 (6 bases). Trimming shortened V by 4 bases and J by 6 bases, and 24 bases separated the two germline ends. Germline lookup yields CDR1 LGHNA and CDR2 YNFKEQ. This CDR3 spans 18 amino acids. Written as DNA, the CDR3 is TGTGCCAGCAGCCTTGGCGACGGATCGGGGGAGTTCGCCGGGGAGCTGTTTTTT. Its translation is CASSLGDGSGEFAGELFF.

The rearrangement uses TRBV6-1 and TRBJ1-3; no reliable D call. With 3 bases removed from V and 0 bases from J, the gap between germline ends came to 12 bases. The germline CDR1 and CDR2 sequences are MNHNS and SASEGT. The CDR3 runs to 16 residues. CDR3 residues: CASSDYEGGSGNTIYF. The CDR3 DNA is TGTGCCAGCAGTGATTATGAGGGAGGCTCTGGAAACACCATATATTTT.

The chain joins TRBV6-4 to TRBJ2-2; 8 bases align to TRBD2. There are 17 residues in the CDR3. Germline-derived CDR1 and CDR2 are MRHNA and SNTAGT. V lost 4 bases and J lost 3; bases outside the gene matches: 10. For the CDR3, the DNA is TGTGCCAGCAGTGCCCACCACAGCGGGAGTTACACCGGGGAGCTGTTTTTT. Protein product: CASSAHHSGSYTGELFF.

The chain couples TRBV6-1 to TRBJ1-4, with no clear D. Per the germline V gene, CDR1 is MNHNS and CDR2 is SASEGT. With 5 bases removed from V and 8 bases from J, the gap between germline ends came to 18 bases. There are 15 residues in the CDR3. CDR3 sequence reads: CASSPLTGIEEKLFF. Written as DNA, the CDR3 is TGTGCCAGCAGTCCCCTAACGGGGATTGAAGAAAAACTGTTTTTT.

This clone came up a few times. The CDR3 DNA sequence: TGTGCCAGCAGTTTGGGGGCCAAGGGCGAGCAGTACTTC. Translated: CASSLGAKGEQYF. The chain combines TRBV11-3 with TRBJ2-7; possibly TRBD1 for D (6 bases). This CDR3 comprises 13 residues. Germline assignment: CDR1 SGHNT and CDR2 YENEEA. V was pared by 6 bases and J by 6 bases, with 15 bases between.

A word on this clone: Other nucleotide sequences in the sample specify the same CDR3. The chain couples TRBV6-1 to TRBJ1-2, with D possibly TRBD1 on 6 matching bases. The V end was cut by 4 bases, the J end by 4 bases, with 7 bases between. Germline loops: CDR1 MNHNS, CDR2 SASEGT. CDR3 length equals 12 residues. CDR3 coding DNA: TGTGCCAGCAGTGCGGACAGCTATGGCTACACCTTC. Its protein is CASSADSYGYTF.

CDR3 bases: TGTGCCAGCAGCTTAGGAGGACTGATGAACACTGAAGCTTTCTTT. This translates into CASSLGGLMNTEAFF. The chain uses TRBV7-2 and TRBJ1-1; D remains unclear. The ends were cut back, 1 base at V and 0 bases at J, with 9 bases in the middle. This CDR3 contains 15 residues. Germline CDR1 SGHTA, CDR2 FQGNSA.

This clone was counted a few times. The chain uses TRBV4-1 and TRBJ2-7, with 7 bases fitting TRBD1. The V gene end was trimmed by 5 bases and the J gene end by 5 bases; junction bases not matched to a gene: 12. Germline V gene data show CDR1 as MGHRA and CDR2 as YSYEKL. This CDR3 contains 15 residues. The CDR3 region is CASSYSGTVVNEQYF. The CDR3 coding sequence is TGCGCCAGCAGCTATTCCGGGACAGTCGTGAACGAGCAGTACTTC.